Given below is one T cell receptor beta chain in context. Its antigen is currently unknown. This sample was taken from a study of cytomegalovirus exposure and HLA in healthy donors. Study summary: Prior work identified around 100 million unique TCR beta sequences in roughly 190 million T cells. Findings and caveats of the study: Specificity for CMV antigens was confirmed in vitro for a few of the CMV-associated chains.

Germline V gives CDR1 SGDLS, CDR2 YYNGEE. The CDR3 is 11 residues long. Trimming took off 4 bases at V and 9 bases at J, with 8 bases between the two ends. The PCR used 60 Vbeta and 13 Jbeta primers. Only in-frame clones appear in the TCRdb table, and some are missing; sequencing was by immunoSEQ multiplex PCR. The sample carries over 200,000 clones, 75% to 85% recorded once. This clonotype originated in a woman aged 55-75 years in good health and CMV-seropositive. The sequencing sample was made of PBMCs. This chain connects TRBV9 to TRBJ2-1; perhaps TRBD2 as D (6 bases). The CDR3 sequence: CASSPGGEQFF. CDR3 DNA sequence: TGTGCCAGCAGCCCCGGGGGTGAGCAGTTCTTC.